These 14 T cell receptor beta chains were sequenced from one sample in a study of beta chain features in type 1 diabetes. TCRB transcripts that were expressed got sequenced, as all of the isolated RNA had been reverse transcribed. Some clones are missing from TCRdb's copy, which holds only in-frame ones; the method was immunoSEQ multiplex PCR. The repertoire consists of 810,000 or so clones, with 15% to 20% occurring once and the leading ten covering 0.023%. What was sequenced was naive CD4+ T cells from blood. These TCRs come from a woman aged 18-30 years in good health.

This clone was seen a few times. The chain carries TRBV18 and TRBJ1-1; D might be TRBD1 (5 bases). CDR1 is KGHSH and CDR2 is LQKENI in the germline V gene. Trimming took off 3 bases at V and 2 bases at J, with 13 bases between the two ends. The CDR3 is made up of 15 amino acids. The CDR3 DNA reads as TGTGCCAGCTCACCTCCCGGGACGCTTAACACTGAAGCTTTCTTT. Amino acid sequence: CASSPPGTLNTEAFF.

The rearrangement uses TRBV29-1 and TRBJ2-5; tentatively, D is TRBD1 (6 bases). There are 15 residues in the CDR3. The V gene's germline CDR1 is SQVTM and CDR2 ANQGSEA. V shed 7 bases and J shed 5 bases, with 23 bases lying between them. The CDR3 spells CSALVHRQVQETQYF. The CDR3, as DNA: TGCAGCGCCCTGGTCCACCGACAGGTCCAGGAGACCCAGTACTTC.

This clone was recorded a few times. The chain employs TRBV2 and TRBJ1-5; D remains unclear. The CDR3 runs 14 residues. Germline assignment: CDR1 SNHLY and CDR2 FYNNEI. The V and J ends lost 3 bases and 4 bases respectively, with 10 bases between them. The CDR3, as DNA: TGTGCCAGCAGTGATTGGTCAGCGAATCAGCCCCAGCATTTT. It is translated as CASSDWSANQPQHF. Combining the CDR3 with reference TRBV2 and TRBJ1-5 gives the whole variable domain EPEVTQTPSHQVTQMGQEVILRCVPISNHLYFYWYRQILGQKVEFLVSFYNNEISEKSEIFDDQFSVERPDGSNFTLKIRSTKLEDSAMYFCASSDWSANQPQHFGDGTRLSIL.

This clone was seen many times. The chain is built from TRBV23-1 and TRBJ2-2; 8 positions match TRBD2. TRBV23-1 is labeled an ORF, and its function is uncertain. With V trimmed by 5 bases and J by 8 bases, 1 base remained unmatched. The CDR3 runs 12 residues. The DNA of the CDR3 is TGCGCCAGCAGTTTAGCGGGAGGGGAGCTGTTTTTT. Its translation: CASSLAGGELFF.

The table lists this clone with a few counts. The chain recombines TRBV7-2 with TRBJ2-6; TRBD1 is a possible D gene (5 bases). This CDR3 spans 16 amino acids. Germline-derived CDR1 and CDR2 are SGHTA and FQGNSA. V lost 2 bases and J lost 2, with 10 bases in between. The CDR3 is CASSLRTNPGANVLTF. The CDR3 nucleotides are TGTGCCAGCAGCTTAAGGACAAACCCTGGGGCCAACGTCCTGACTTTC.

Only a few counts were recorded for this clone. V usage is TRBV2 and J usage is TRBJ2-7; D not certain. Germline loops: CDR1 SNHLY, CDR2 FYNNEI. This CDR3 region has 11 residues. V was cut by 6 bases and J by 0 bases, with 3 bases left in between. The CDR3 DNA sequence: TGTGCCAGCAGATACTCCTACGAGCAGTACTTC. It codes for CASRYSYEQYF.

The CDR3 is CATSRVASGAYEQYF. The CDR3 coding sequence is TGTGCCACCAGCAGAGTGGCTAGCGGGGCCTACGAGCAGTACTTC. V gene TRBV15 combines with J gene TRBJ2-7; 9 bases are shared with TRBD2. Germline-derived CDR1 and CDR2 are LNHNV and YYDKDF (reference sequence). This CDR3 has 15 amino acids. V trimming: 1 base; J trimming: 2 bases; junction bases outside the gene matches: 3. Together with reference TRBV15 and TRBJ2-7, the CDR3 gives the full variable domain: DAMVIQNPRYQVTQFGKPVTLSCSQTLNHNVMYWYQQKSSQAPKLLFHYYDKDFNNEADTPDNFQSRRPNTSFCFLDIRSPGLGDTAMYLCATSRVASGAYEQYFGPGTRLTVT.

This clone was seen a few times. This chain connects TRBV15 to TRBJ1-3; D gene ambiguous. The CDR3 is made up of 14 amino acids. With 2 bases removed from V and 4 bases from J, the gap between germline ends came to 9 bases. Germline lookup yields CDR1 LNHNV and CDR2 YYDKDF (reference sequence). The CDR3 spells CATSRPNRGNTIYF. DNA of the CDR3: TGTGCCACCAGCAGACCAAACCGGGGAAACACCATATATTTT.

This CDR3 reads CASSNPPGSGYEQYF. In nucleotides, the CDR3 is TGTGCCAGCAGTAACCCCCCGGGGTCAGGATACGAGCAGTACTTC. V gene TRBV28 combines with J gene TRBJ2-7; D may be TRBD2 (5 bases). Trimming left V 5 bases short and J 4 bases short, with 18 bases between. The CDR3 covers 15 residues. Germline V CDR1 and CDR2: MDHEN, SYDVKM.

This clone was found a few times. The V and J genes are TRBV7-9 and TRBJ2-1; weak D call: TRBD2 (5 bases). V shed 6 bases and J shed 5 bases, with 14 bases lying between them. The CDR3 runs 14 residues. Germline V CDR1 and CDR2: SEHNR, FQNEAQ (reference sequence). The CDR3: CASSYGTRDNEQFF. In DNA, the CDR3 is TGTGCCAGCAGTTACGGCACTAGAGACAATGAGCAGTTCTTC.

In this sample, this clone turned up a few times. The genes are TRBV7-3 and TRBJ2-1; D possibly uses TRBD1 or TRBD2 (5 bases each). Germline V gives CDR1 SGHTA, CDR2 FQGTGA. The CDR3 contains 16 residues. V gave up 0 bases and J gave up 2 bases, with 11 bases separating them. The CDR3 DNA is TGTGCCAGCAGCTTAACCGGGACCCCGCCCTACAATGAGCAGTTCTTC. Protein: CASSLTGTPPYNEQFF.

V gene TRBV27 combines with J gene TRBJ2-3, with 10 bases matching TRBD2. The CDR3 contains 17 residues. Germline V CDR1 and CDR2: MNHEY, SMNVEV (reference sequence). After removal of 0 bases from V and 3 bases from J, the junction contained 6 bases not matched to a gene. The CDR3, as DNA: TGTGCCAGCAGTTTATCACCGGGACTAGCGAAGACAGATACGCAGTATTTT. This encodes CASSLSPGLAKTDTQYF.

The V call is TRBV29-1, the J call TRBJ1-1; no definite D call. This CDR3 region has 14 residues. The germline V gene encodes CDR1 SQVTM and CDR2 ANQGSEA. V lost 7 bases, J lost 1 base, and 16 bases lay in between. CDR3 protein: CSEAARAPNTEAFF. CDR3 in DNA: TGCAGCGAGGCAGCCCGTGCCCCGAACACTGAAGCTTTCTTT. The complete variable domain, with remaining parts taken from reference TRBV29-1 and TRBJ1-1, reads SAVISQKPSRDICQRGTSLTIQCQVDSQVTMMFWYRQQPGQSLTLIATANQGSEATYESGFVIDKFPISRPNLTFSTLTVSNMSPEDSSIYLCSEAARAPNTEAFFGQGTRLTVV.

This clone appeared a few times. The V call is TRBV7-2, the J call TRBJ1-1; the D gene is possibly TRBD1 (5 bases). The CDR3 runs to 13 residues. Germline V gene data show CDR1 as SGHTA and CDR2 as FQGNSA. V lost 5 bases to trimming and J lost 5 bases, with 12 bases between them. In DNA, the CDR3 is TGTGCCAGCAGCCAAACAGGATTGACTGAAGCTTTCTTT. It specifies CASSQTGLTEAFF.